This TCR beta chain was identified in a study of prognosis after radiotherapy for stage I lung cancer. Overall study results and limits: With medians of approximately 10,000 versus 7,000, unique TCR clone counts fell after stereotactic body radiation therapy.

This clonotype was recorded at least ten times. The antigen remains unidentified. Trimming removed 5 bases from V and 4 bases from J, with 11 bases in between. The CDR3 extends over 13 amino acids. Germline-derived CDR1 and CDR2 are MRHNA and SNTAGT. The study amplified the TCR beta CDR3 region from genomic DNA. This amplification was carried out by two rounds of multiplex PCR. First-round PCR amplification was performed with primers specific to each TRBV and TRBJ gene. TCRdb itself ran the multiplex PCR reads through MiXCR, one entry per CDR3 protein. The sample gives around 63,000 distinct CDR3 sequences, around 27% of which show up once; roughly 7.5% is in the top ten.

The genes are TRBV6-4 and TRBJ1-1; maybe TRBD1 (5 bases). The sequence was obtained from a donor over 45 with non-small cell lung cancer. The starting material was PBMCs, obtained before or after stereotactic body radiation therapy (not recorded which). CDR3 sequence: CASSSQGGTEAFF. The CDR3 DNA is TGTGCCAGCAGTTCTCAGGGAGGCACTGAAGCTTTCTTT.